A selection of T cell receptor beta chains follows, all from one sample in a study of cytomegalovirus exposure and HLA in healthy donors. Data came from immunoSEQ multiplex PCR; TCRdb stores just in-frame clones and leaves some out. The table records 120,000 or so clones, around 80% of them present only once. The sequenced sample was PBMCs. These TCRs come from a female donor in good health and CMV-seropositive. The CDR3 runs from the conserved cysteine through the conserved F or W. D genes are given only for firm matches. Clone size is stated in some rows and not others, as once, few, many or a class when expanded.

cdr3_nt cdr3_aa j_call d_call clone_size v_call
TGTGCCAGCAGCTTTCGAGCGGGGGGGATTACAGATACGCAGTATTTT CASSFRAGGITDTQYF TRBJ2-3 TRBD2 - TRBV5-5
TGTGCCATCAGGGGGACAGGAACAAGCTATGGCTACACCTTC CAIRGTGTSYGYTF TRBJ1-2 TRBD1 few TRBV10-3
TGTGCCAGCAGCCTCTGGGGCTCAAGTGGGGCCAACGTCCTGACTTTC CASSLWGSSGANVLTF TRBJ2-6 - - TRBV28
TGTGCCAGCAGGGTTTCGAGTGGCGAGCAGTACTTC CASRVSSGEQYF TRBJ2-7 - once TRBV6-5
TGCGCCAGCAGCTCCCGCGGGGGACAAGGGGATGAGCAGTTCTTC CASSSRGGQGDEQFF TRBJ2-1 - once TRBV5-1
TGTGCCAGCTCGCTACAGGGGGACTATGGCTACACCTTC CASSLQGDYGYTF TRBJ1-2 TRBD1 - TRBV18
TGTGCCAGCAGTGAACGCGGGGTTACAGATACGCAGTATTTT CASSERGVTDTQYF TRBJ2-3 - - TRBV6-1
TGCGCCAGCAGCCCCGGGCCCCACGGGGCGAACACCGGGGAGCTGTTTTTT CASSPGPHGANTGELFF TRBJ2-2 - - TRBV4-3
TGCGCCAGCAGCCTTCGGGGGTACAATGAGCAGTTCTTC CASSLRGYNEQFF TRBJ2-1 - few TRBV4-1
TGTGCCAGCAGCGGGGGACTAGCGGGGGGCCCCTCCTACAATGAGCAGTTCTTC CASSGGLAGGPSYNEQFF TRBJ2-1 TRBD2 - TRBV5-4
TGTGCCTGGAGTGTGGTAGGGGGCATTGGCTACACCTTC CAWSVVGGIGYTF TRBJ1-2 TRBD1 - TRBV30
TGTGCCAGCAGTTTACGAGGGTTCGTTCAGCCCCAGCATTTT CASSLRGFVQPQHF TRBJ1-5 - - TRBV28
TGTGCCAGCAGCTTAGAGGGCCAGGGAAGGGGCTACACCTTC CASSLEGQGRGYTF TRBJ1-2 - - TRBV7-8
TGTGCCAGCAGCCAGACTAGCGGGGGGTGGAATGAGCAGTTCTTC CASSQTSGGWNEQFF TRBJ2-1 TRBD2 - TRBV7-3
TGCGCCAGCAGCCAGCTGATCAACGGGACAGGGAAGCGAGAGACCCAGTACTTC CASSQLINGTGKRETQYF TRBJ2-5 TRBD1 - TRBV23-1
TGTGCCAGCAGCGTTGGCCCGGGACAGGGGTACGAGCAGTACTTC CASSVGPGQGYEQYF TRBJ2-7 TRBD1 - TRBV9
TGTGCCAGCAGGGACAGTTATAGCAATCAGCCCCAGCATTTT CASRDSYSNQPQHF TRBJ1-5 - once TRBV6-6
TGTGCCAGCTCACTTGGTCAGCGGAAAGAGACCCAGTACTTC CASSLGQRKETQYF TRBJ2-5 - - TRBV18
TGTGCCAGCAGTCCGTTACAGGGTACCTACGAGCAGTACTTC CASSPLQGTYEQYF TRBJ2-7 - - TRBV27
TGTGCCAGCAGCCGGACCGCGGAGGGTTCACCCCTCCACTTT CASSRTAEGSPLHF TRBJ1-6 - once TRBV7-9
TGTGCCAGCATGAGACAGTCCTATGGCTACACCTTC CASMRQSYGYTF TRBJ1-2 - once TRBV2
TGTGCCAGCAGCCGGGGGGAGGGGGGAAACACTGAAGCTTTCTTT CASSRGEGGNTEAFF TRBJ1-1 - - TRBV4-2
TGTGCCAGCAGTATGTTACAGGGGGTGGCTGAGCAGTTCTTC CASSMLQGVAEQFF TRBJ2-1 TRBD1 - TRBV27
TGTGCCAGCAGCCAAGGAGGTGATGGTGAAGCTTTCTTT CASSQGGDGEAFF TRBJ1-1 - few TRBV4-2
TGTGCCAGCAGCGTAGGGGGACATACACAAGAGACCCAGTACTTC CASSVGGHTQETQYF TRBJ2-5 - - TRBV9
TGTGCCACCAGCAGAGGGTATGGGGGGAGCTCCTACGAGCAGTACTTC CATSRGYGGSSYEQYF TRBJ2-7 - - TRBV15
TGCAGCGTTGAAGATACAGGTGAAGCTTTCTTT CSVEDTGEAFF TRBJ1-1 - - TRBV29-1
TGTGCCAGCACCCTAGGAGGACAGGGGGCAAGTGGCTACACCTTC CASTLGGQGASGYTF TRBJ1-2 TRBD1 - TRBV6-5
TGTGCCCGAGGACAGGGAGGTAATTCACCCCTCCACTTT CARGQGGNSPLHF TRBJ1-6 TRBD1 once TRBV30
TGTGCCAGCAGTGTCGACAGGGGTGGAAACACCATATATTTT CASSVDRGGNTIYF TRBJ1-3 TRBD1 - TRBV6-1
TGTGCTAGTGGTTCGGGACAGGGGCTTTATCAGCCCCAGCATTTT CASGSGQGLYQPQHF TRBJ1-5 TRBD1 - TRBV12-5
TGTGCCAGTGTCTCCGGGACAGGTCGCTATGGCTACACCTTC CASVSGTGRYGYTF TRBJ1-2 TRBD1 - TRBV19
TGCGCCAGCAGCTTGGATGTGGGTAGCGGGGGGTATGAGCAGTTCTTC CASSLDVGSGGYEQFF TRBJ2-1 TRBD2 - TRBV5-1
TGTGCCAGCAGCCGAACCGACGGACAGCAAGAGACCCAGTACTTC CASSRTDGQQETQYF TRBJ2-5 - few TRBV4-2
TGTGCCAGCAGTAGAGATACAGTCTCCGGAAACACCATATATTTT CASSRDTVSGNTIYF TRBJ1-3 - - TRBV25-1
TGTGCCAGCAGCCAAGAGGGGGGGCGCATTCAGCCCCAGCATTTT CASSQEGGRIQPQHF TRBJ1-5 - - TRBV14
TGTGCCAGCAGTGAGTTACCCTCGGGGAGTGAGCAGTACTTC CASSELPSGSEQYF TRBJ2-7 - few TRBV25-1
TGTGCCAGCAGCTCCACGGGGACAGGGGGCTATGGCTACACCTTC CASSSTGTGGYGYTF TRBJ1-2 TRBD1 few TRBV7-9
TGCGCCAGCAGCCAAGACGTGCAGGGGTATCAGCCCCAGCATTTT CASSQDVQGYQPQHF TRBJ1-5 - - TRBV4-1
TGTGCCAGCAGCCCAGGGGGCTGGGGGTCAGAGACCCAGTACTTC CASSPGGWGSETQYF TRBJ2-5 TRBD1 - TRBV5-4
TGTGCCAGCAGTTACTCCCCGGCGCGACAGGGGGACGAGCAGTACTTC CASSYSPARQGDEQYF TRBJ2-7 TRBD1 - TRBV6-6
TGTGCCAGCAGCCCTTTGGGCGCGCAGGCGCAGTATTTT CASSPLGAQAQYF TRBJ2-3 - - TRBV11-2
TGTGCCAGCAGCTTAAGTCCTAGCGGCGGTGGGGAGACCCAGTACTTC CASSLSPSGGGETQYF TRBJ2-5 TRBD2 - TRBV7-3
TGTGCCTGGAGTCGGGGGTGGAACACTGAAGCTTTCTTT CAWSRGWNTEAFF TRBJ1-1 - - TRBV30
TGTGCCAGCAGCTTATCCAGGGACACCGGGGAGCTGTTTTTT CASSLSRDTGELFF TRBJ2-2 - - TRBV7-3
TGTGCCAGCAGTATTAACAATGAGCAGTTCTTC CASSINNEQFF TRBJ2-1 - few TRBV6-5
TGCAGCGTCCGGACAGATATGAACACTGAAGCTTTCTTT CSVRTDMNTEAFF TRBJ1-1 - - TRBV29-1
TGTGCCAGCTCACCACAGGATAGCGGGGGGTCTTTTGGGACCCAGTACTTC CASSPQDSGGSFGTQYF TRBJ2-5 TRBD2 - TRBV18
TGTGCCAGCAGTTTGCAGACAGGCCTACAACATACGCAGTATTTT CASSLQTGLQHTQYF TRBJ2-3 - - TRBV6-5
TGTGCCAGCAGTTTACGAGCGGGGGGAGCAGATACGCAGTATTTT CASSLRAGGADTQYF TRBJ2-3 TRBD2 - TRBV28
TGCGCCAGCAGCTTGGAACAGGGGACAGCTAACTATGGCTACACCTTC CASSLEQGTANYGYTF TRBJ1-2 TRBD1 - TRBV5-1